What follows are 29 T cell receptor beta chains derived from one specimen sequenced in a study of T cell responses to AZD1222 COVID-19 vaccine. This table comes from immunoSEQ multiplex PCR, and its TCRdb copy is limited to in-frame clones, with some not included. The table records about 120,000 clones, roughly 88% of them present only once. Specimen: peripheral blood, collected on day 0 of AZD1222 vaccination. These receptor sequences come from an adult in good health.

V is TRBV18 and J is TRBJ1-5; weak D call: TRBD1 (5 bases). The germline CDR1 and CDR2 sequences are KGHSH and LQKENI. The V end was cut by 2 bases, the J end by 5 bases, with 7 bases between. CDR3 length: 13 residues. The chain's CDR3 is CASSPGADQPQHF. The CDR3 DNA sequence: TGTGCCAGCTCACCAGGGGCTGATCAGCCCCAGCATTTT.

The genes are TRBV25-1 and TRBJ2-3; no firm D call. Deletions cut 4 bases from V and 0 bases from J, with 8 bases between. CDR3 length equals 14 residues. Per germline, CDR1 MGHDK and CDR2 SYGVNS. The CDR3 sequence: CASSVGKSTDTQYF. The DNA of the CDR3 is TGTGCCAGCAGTGTGGGGAAGAGCACAGATACGCAGTATTTT.

This sequence joins TRBV7-2 and TRBJ1-6; D unresolved. The CDR3 covers 15 residues. Germline CDR1 is SGHTA and CDR2 is FQGNSA. The germline V and J ends were trimmed by 2 bases and 3 bases, with 8 bases remaining between them. CDR3 in amino acids: CASSLRQDYNSPLHF. The CDR3 DNA follows: TGTGCCAGCAGCTTACGACAAGACTATAATTCACCCCTCCACTTT.

V gene TRBV4-3 combines with J gene TRBJ2-4, with 8 bases aligning to TRBD2. The CDR3 length is 14 residues. Germline-derived CDR1 and CDR2 are LGHNA and YSLEER. V lost 1 base, J lost 4 bases, and 0 bases stayed unmatched. DNA for the CDR3: TGCGCCAGCAGCCAAGCGGGGGGGAAAAACATTCAGTACTTC. Protein sequence: CASSQAGGKNIQYF.

The V gene is TRBV18, the J gene TRBJ2-5; D unresolved. The V gene lost 3 bases and the J gene lost 5 bases, with 13 bases spanning the gap. The CDR3 runs 14 residues. Germline-derived CDR1 and CDR2 are KGHSH and LQKENI. The CDR3 spells CASSPPVVSETQYF. The CDR3 nucleotides are TGTGCCAGCTCACCCCCCGTGGTATCGGAGACCCAGTACTTC.

The chain is built from TRBV27 and TRBJ2-1, with 8 bases identical to TRBD2. The ends lost 4 bases at V and 7 bases at J; junction bases unmatched: 9. The length of the CDR3 is 15 residues. Germline V gene lookup returns CDR1 MNHEY and CDR2 SMNVEV (reference sequence). The CDR3 bases are TGTGCCAGCAGTTCATCCCCGGGGGGGCTAAATGAGCAGTTCTTC. Residues: CASSSSPGGLNEQFF.

J is TRBJ1-3 and V is TRBV18; the D is unclear. V was clipped by 0 bases and J by 2 bases, with 8 bases between them. This CDR3 spans 15 amino acids. The germline V gene has CDR1 KGHSH and CDR2 LQKENI. CDR3 sequence (DNA): TGTGCCAGCTCACCACCGGCAGCCGCTGGAAACACCATATATTTT. Translating gives CASSPPAAAGNTIYF. The variable domain in full, completed from reference TRBV18 and TRBJ1-3, reads NAGVMQNPRHLVRRRGQEARLRCSPMKGHSHVYWYRQLPEEGLKFMVYLQKENIIDESGMPKERFSAEFPKEGPSILRIQQVVRGDSAAYFCASSPPAAAGNTIYFGEGSWLTVV.

V and J are TRBV6-2 or TRBV6-3 and TRBJ2-7; 8 bases are a match to TRBD2. The V gene end was trimmed by 4 bases and the J gene end by 3 bases; junction bases not matched to a gene: 8. This CDR3 is 15 amino acids long. CDR1 MNHEY and CDR2 SVGEGT come from the germline V gene. The CDR3 DNA reads as TGTGCCAGCAGTTCGGCTCAGCGGGGGTACTACGAGCAGTACTTC. Protein sequence: CASSSAQRGYYEQYF.

This chain connects TRBV10-2 to TRBJ2-7, with D possibly being TRBD1 (5 bases). Germline V gives CDR1 WSHSY, CDR2 SAAADI. The CDR3 loop spans 11 amino acids. Trimming pared 5 bases from V and 7 bases from J, leaving 9 bases between. The CDR3 region has the DNA TGCGCCAGCAGTCAGGGTTTTGAGCAGTACTTC. Translation gives CASSQGFEQYF.

The chain couples TRBV7-6 to TRBJ2-1; 7 bases agree with TRBD2. The CDR3 is 16 amino acids. J gave up 4 bases and V 5 bases, and 11 bases lay outside the gene matches. The germline V gene encodes CDR1 SGHVS and CDR2 FNYEAQ. CDR3 nucleotide sequence: TGTGCCAGCAGCCCCTCCCGGGTAGCGGGTTACAATGAGCAGTTCTTC. Residues: CASSPSRVAGYNEQFF.

V gene TRBV5-5 combines with J gene TRBJ1-1; possible D gene TRBD1, 5 bases. This CDR3 region has 13 residues. The V gene's germline CDR1 is SGHKS and CDR2 YYEKEE (reference sequence). Trimming left V 4 bases short and J 7 bases short, with 14 bases between. The CDR3 nucleotides read TGTGCCAGCAGCGATCCTTCGACAGATGAAGCTTTCTTT. It is translated as CASSDPSTDEAFF.

The chain uses TRBV12-3 or TRBV12-4 and TRBJ2-1; 8 nucleotides line up with TRBD2. With V trimmed by 7 bases and J by 8 bases, 7 bases remained unmatched. The CDR3 has 13 amino acids. CDR3 in DNA: TGTGCCAGCAAGGGTCGGGGGGGGTATGAGCAGTTCTTC. Its translation is CASKGRGGYEQFF.

The CDR3 sequence is CASRLTGDEKLFF. The CDR3 region has the DNA TGTGCCAGCAGGTTGACAGGGGATGAAAAACTGTTTTTT. This chain joins TRBV6-5 and TRBJ1-4, with 8 bases fitting TRBD1. V lost 6 bases to trimming and J lost 6 bases; unmatched junction nucleotides: 3. There are 13 residues in the CDR3. Germline assignment: CDR1 MNHEY and CDR2 SVGAGI.

The J gene is TRBJ1-2, the V gene TRBV4-1, with D possibly being TRBD1 (5 bases). Trimming pared 4 bases from V and 4 bases from J, leaving 16 bases between. The germline V gene encodes CDR1 MGHRA and CDR2 YSYEKL. CDR3 length: 15 residues. Here the CDR3 DNA reads TGCGCCAGCAGCCCCCCGGATAGGGGTGGCTATGGCTACACCTTC. This translates into CASSPPDRGGYGYTF.

The gene calls are TRBV19 and TRBJ1-2; the D gene is possibly TRBD1 (5 bases). CDR3 length: 16 residues. Trimming stripped 3 bases from V and 7 bases from J, with 21 bases between. The germline V gene encodes CDR1 LNHDA and CDR2 SQIVND (reference sequence). The CDR3 coding sequence is TGTGCCAGTAGTATCTTGACGGGGGGACGCGGATCTGGCTACACCTTC. The encoded protein is CASSILTGGRGSGYTF.

This clone was seen once. V usage is TRBV14 and J usage is TRBJ2-4; D is undetermined. The germline V gene has CDR1 SGHDN and CDR2 FVKESK. V lost 4 bases to trimming and J lost 1 base, with 8 bases between them. The CDR3 covers 14 residues. CDR3 DNA sequence: TGTGCCAGCAGCCGCACATATGCCAAAAACATTCAGTACTTC. As protein: CASSRTYAKNIQYF.

V is TRBV3-1 (or the pseudogene TRBV3-2) and J is TRBJ1-2; the match to TRBD1 covers 7 bases. The CDR3 is 14 amino acids. In germline, CDR1 is LGHDT, CDR2 YNNKEL (reference sequence). V lost 4 bases, J lost 8 bases, and 10 bases stayed unmatched. CDR3 region: CASSLQGGRRGYTF. As DNA, the CDR3 is TGTGCCAGCAGCCTCCAGGGGGGGAGACGGGGCTACACCTTC.

The V and J genes are TRBV4-1 and TRBJ1-6; no clear D gene. The CDR3 length is 12 residues. The germline gives CDR1 MGHRA, CDR2 YSYEKL. Trimming pared 1 base from V and 9 bases from J, leaving 4 bases between. This chain's CDR3 is CASSQVFSPLHF. CDR3 in DNA: TGCGCCAGCAGCCAAGTATTTTCACCCCTCCACTTT.

The gene calls are TRBV18 and TRBJ1-3, with 7 nucleotides matching TRBD1. The germline V gene has CDR1 KGHSH and CDR2 LQKENI. This CDR3 contains 15 residues. After removal of 6 bases from V and 5 bases from J, the junction contained 10 bases not matched to a gene. CDR3: CASSPDRVRRNTIYF. CDR3 DNA: TGTGCCAGCTCGCCTGACAGGGTTAGGAGAAACACCATATATTTT.

In its sample, this clone was seen once. The gene calls are TRBV19 and TRBJ1-1; 10 bases line up with TRBD1. The J segment lost 13 bases and the V segment lost 6 bases, leaving 5 bases of the junction unmatched. There are 11 residues in the CDR3. Germline V gene lookup returns CDR1 LNHDA and CDR2 SQIVND (reference sequence). As DNA, the CDR3 is TGTGCCAGTAGCCTGGGGACAGGGGTTTTCTTT. It yields the protein CASSLGTGVFF.

V usage is TRBV2 and J usage is TRBJ1-1, with D perhaps TRBD1 (6 bases). The germline V and J ends were trimmed by 9 bases and 0 bases, with 14 bases remaining between them. Germline V CDR1 and CDR2: SNHLY, FYNNEI. This CDR3 is built from 14 residues. DNA for the CDR3: TGTGCCAGGGGGACACCCTCCATGAACACTGAAGCTTTCTTT. As protein: CARGTPSMNTEAFF.

The chain couples TRBV9 to TRBJ1-1; D unresolved. Trimming shortened V by 4 bases and J by 7 bases, and 17 bases separated the two germline ends. The germline CDR1 and CDR2 sequences are SGDLS and YYNGEE. This CDR3 is built from 14 residues. Here the CDR3 DNA reads TGTGCCAGCAGCCTAGTAGCGGCGGACGGTGAAGCTTTCTTT. This translates into CASSLVAADGEAFF.

J is TRBJ1-1 and V is TRBV5-1; D remains unclear. The CDR3 has 16 amino acids. Trimming pared 1 base from V and 0 bases from J, leaving 13 bases between. Germline-derived CDR1 and CDR2 are SGHRS and YFSETQ. In DNA, the CDR3 is TGCGCCAGCAGCTTGACGATCGGCACCATGAACACTGAAGCTTTCTTT. Its translation: CASSLTIGTMNTEAFF. Variable domain in full (rest from reference TRBV5-1 and TRBJ1-1): KAGVTQTPRYLIKTRGQQVTLSCSPISGHRSVSWYQQTPGQGLQFLFEYFSETQRNKGNFPGRFSGRQFSNSRSEMNVSTLELGDSALYLCASSLTIGTMNTEAFFGQGTRLTVV.

V usage is TRBV4-3 and J usage is TRBJ1-4; no firm D call. Trimming shortened V by 0 bases and J by 8 bases, and 7 bases separated the two germline ends. Germline values: CDR1 LGHNA, CDR2 YSLEER. This CDR3 has 13 residues. This CDR3 reads CASSQDKAEKLFF. Written as DNA, the CDR3 is TGCGCCAGCAGCCAAGATAAAGCCGAAAAACTGTTTTTT.

This rearrangement joins TRBV12-3 or TRBV12-4 to TRBJ2-3; tentatively, D is TRBD1 (5 bases). The CDR3 covers 13 residues. The ends were cut back, 3 bases at V and 6 bases at J, with 10 bases in the middle. The CDR3 coding sequence is TGTGCCAGCAGTTTTCAGGGAAGGGATACGCAGTATTTT. Its translation is CASSFQGRDTQYF.

The chain has TRBV10-2 and TRBJ1-1, with 8 bases identical to TRBD1. With 9 bases clipped from V and 5 bases from J, the junction kept 8 bases outside the gene matches. This CDR3 is built from 13 residues. The germline V gene encodes CDR1 WSHSY and CDR2 SAAADI. The CDR3 spells CASSGQGRTEAFF. The DNA of the CDR3 is TGCGCCAGTTCCGGACAGGGCCGAACTGAAGCTTTCTTT.

This chain joins TRBV7-4 and TRBJ1-1; TRBD1 matches at 7 bases. Trimming removed 5 bases from V and 5 bases from J; junction bases left unmatched: 8. Germline V gives CDR1 SGHVT, CDR2 SQSDAQ. CDR3 size: 14 residues. CDR3 region: CASSPTGRGTEAFF. The CDR3 nucleotides read TGTGCCAGCAGCCCGACAGGGAGAGGAACTGAAGCTTTCTTT.

The chain recombines TRBV7-3 with TRBJ1-2; D remains ambiguous. This CDR3 has 14 residues. Trimming shortened V by 5 bases and J by 2 bases, and 12 bases separated the two germline ends. Germline V gene sequence: CDR1 SGHTA, CDR2 FQGTGA. Here the CDR3 reads CASSPRTGNYGYTF. CDR3 bases: TGTGCCAGCAGCCCCAGGACGGGGAACTATGGCTACACCTTC.

V is TRBV4-1 and J is TRBJ2-7; TRBD1 matches at 8 bases. The germline gives CDR1 MGHRA, CDR2 YSYEKL. V was clipped by 0 bases and J by 3 bases; unmatched bases: 10. CDR3 length equals 17 residues. CDR3 bases: TGCGCCAGCAGCCAAGATTTGGACAGGGCAGGCGACTACGAGCAGTACTTC. Encoded protein: CASSQDLDRAGDYEQYF.